This T cell receptor (beta chain) was profiled in a study of STAT3 mutations in large granular lymphocyte leukemia. Points from the study as a whole: In T-cell large granular lymphocyte leukemia, about half of patients showed multiple immunodominant subclonotypes. Treatment regimens differed across patients between samplings.

CDR1 is MDHEN and CDR2 is SYDVKM in the germline V gene. The CDR3 covers 14 residues. The germline V and J ends were trimmed by 6 bases and 5 bases, with 16 bases remaining between them. Produced via immunoSEQ multiplex PCR; TCRdb's table is partial and in-frame only. The table records about 12,000 clones, 88% of them present only once. For this clone: No antigen is known for it.

The sample was PBMCs. The sequence derives from a human donor with T large granular lymphocyte leukemia. Some clones in this sample may be carry-over from other donors' samples. The chain couples TRBV28 to TRBJ1-2; tentative D call: TRBD1 (5 bases). The CDR3 nucleotides read TGTGCCAGCAGCCAGGAGGGGAGTCGGTATGGCTACACCTTC. Amino acid sequence: CASSQEGSRYGYTF.